The clone carrying this T cell receptor (beta chain) was observed many times. The sample comes from a study of T-cell reconstitution after alpha-beta-depleted transplantation in children. Unique molecular identifiers tagged the TCRbeta library. TCRdb analysed the PCR reads with MiXCR anew, one entry per CDR3 protein. The sample carries about 110,000 distinct CDR3 sequences, under 13% recorded once. This CDR3 has 15 residues. J gave up 6 bases and V 4 bases, and 6 bases lay outside the gene matches. The receptor was derived from a human donor who donated a stem cell graft to a child with acute lymphoblastic leukemia. Source: PBMCs from the stem cell graft donor, taken from the stem cell graft. The chain is built from TRBV12-3 or TRBV12-4 and TRBJ1-6; 7 bases are a match to TRBD1. The CDR3 spells CASSSPTGTNSPLHF. Here the CDR3 DNA reads TGTGCCAGCAGTTCCCCGACAGGGACTAATTCACCCCTCCACTTT.